This T cell receptor beta chain was sequenced for a study of blood T cell repertoires in COVID-19. The overall study: Donors in the United States, Italy and Spain gave samples during acute or convalescent COVID-19.

Adults between about 18 and 89 years of age took part from fewer than 30 US areas. Participant-reported clinical history was the basis for cohort assignment. A COVID-19 case was met by exposed participants within 2 weeks before study entry. Some clones are missing from TCRdb's copy, which holds only in-frame ones; the method was immunoSEQ multiplex PCR. The sample lists 180,000 or so clones; 80% were seen once. Germline loops: CDR1 MNHNY, CDR2 SVGAGI (reference sequence). This CDR3 has 18 amino acids. The J segment lost 0 bases and the V segment lost 5 bases, leaving 13 bases of the junction unmatched.

Sequenced sample: PBMCs or T cells enriched from blood (not recorded which). V usage is TRBV6-6 and J usage is TRBJ1-5; 7 bases map to TRBD1. The clonotype originates from a man between 60 and 75 years old who had been exposed to COVID-19. Written as DNA, the CDR3 is TGTGCCAGCAGTCACGGGACAGTTGGGATTAATAGCAATCAGCCCCAGCATTTT. Translated, it gives CASSHGTVGINSNQPQHF.